This T cell receptor (beta chain) is from a study of beta chain features in type 1 diabetes. Study-level findings and limits: Relative to healthy donors, patients appeared to have naive, central memory and Treg TCRB repertoires that were more similar. VDJ junctions from patients with type 1 diabetes contained fewer insertions and more deletions. Over-representation of high TCR-expressing cells was a possible consequence of cDNA sequencing.

Expressed TCRB transcripts were sequenced after all isolated RNA was converted to cDNA. Sequencing used immunoSEQ multiplex PCR; TCRdb keeps in-frame clones, though not all of them. Altogether roughly 250,000 clones are present, about 70% being singletons, with the ten largest covering approximately 0.05%. This clone was seen only a few times. What it binds is unknown. Within the sample, other DNA sequences also encode this same CDR3. Sample: naive CD4+ T cells from blood. This clonotype originated in a man under 40 in good health.

Written as DNA, the CDR3 is TGTGCCTGGAGTGCAGGGGGGCTCTCCTACGAGCAGTACTTC. This gives the protein CAWSAGGLSYEQYF. The chain recombines TRBV30 with TRBJ2-7, with D maybe TRBD1 (7 bases). V shed 1 base and J shed 0 bases, with 10 bases lying between them. CDR3 length: 14 residues. Germline V gene lookup returns CDR1 GTSNPN and CDR2 SVGIG (reference sequence).